The clone carrying this T cell receptor (beta chain) was recorded a few times. TCRbeta library preparation incorporated unique molecular identifiers. TCRdb independently ran MiXCR on the PCR reads; one entry per CDR3 protein. The sample lists about 350,000 distinct CDR3 sequences; roughly 14% were seen once. The data stem from a study of T-cell reconstitution after alpha-beta-depleted transplantation in children. Looked up from germline, CDR1 is DFQATT and CDR2 is SNEGSKA (reference sequence). The CDR3 extends over 14 amino acids. V lost 6 bases to trimming and J lost 3 bases, with 18 bases between them.

The clonotype originates from a human donor who donated a stem cell graft to a child with Fanconi anemia. The chain carries TRBV20-1 and TRBJ2-7, with D perhaps TRBD2 (5 bases). The starting material was PBMCs, obtained from the stem cell graft. The CDR3, as DNA: TGCAGTGCCCCTGATCCGGGCCGGGGCTACGAGCAGTACTTC. It translates to CSAPDPGRGYEQYF.